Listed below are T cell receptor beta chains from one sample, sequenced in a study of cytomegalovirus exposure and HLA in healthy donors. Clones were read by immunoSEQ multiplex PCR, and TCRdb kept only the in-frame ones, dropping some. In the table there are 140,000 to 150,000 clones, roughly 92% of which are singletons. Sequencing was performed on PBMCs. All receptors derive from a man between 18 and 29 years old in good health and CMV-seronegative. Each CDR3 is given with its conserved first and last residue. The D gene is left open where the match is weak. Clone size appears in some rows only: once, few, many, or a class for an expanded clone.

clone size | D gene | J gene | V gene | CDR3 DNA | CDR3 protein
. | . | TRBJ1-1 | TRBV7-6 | TGTGCCAGCAGCTTAGGACAGAGGCCCGACACTGAAGCTTTCTTT | CASSLGQRPDTEAFF
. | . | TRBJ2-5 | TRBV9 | TGTGCCAGCAGCGAGAGCCCTCTACTGGGGGGGGCAAGTGGAGAGACCCAGTACTTC | CASSESPLLGGASGETQYF
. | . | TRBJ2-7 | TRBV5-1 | TGCGCCAGCAGCTTGCTGGGCAGCGATTCGAGGGAGTACTTC | CASSLLGSDSREYF
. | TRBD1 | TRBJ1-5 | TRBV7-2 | TGTGCCAGCAGCCCAGCGGACAGGTTGTATAGCAATCAGCCCCAGCATTTT | CASSPADRLYSNQPQHF
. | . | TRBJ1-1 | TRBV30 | TGTGCCTGGAGTGGGGGCCCCGTTGGAGCTTTCTTT | CAWSGGPVGAFF
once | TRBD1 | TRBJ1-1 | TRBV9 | TGTGCCAGCAGCGAGACAGGGAAGACTGAAGCTTTCTTT | CASSETGKTEAFF
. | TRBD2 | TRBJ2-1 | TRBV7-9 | TGTGCCAGCAGCTATAGCGGGAGGACAGATGAGCAGTTCTTC | CASSYSGRTDEQFF
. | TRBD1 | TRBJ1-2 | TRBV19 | TGTGCCAGTCGGGACAGGGGTTTGCCCCCCACCTATGGCTACACCTTC | CASRDRGLPPTYGYTF
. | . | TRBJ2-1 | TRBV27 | TGTGCCAGCAGTTTATTTACAGGGACCAATGAGCAGTTCTTC | CASSLFTGTNEQFF
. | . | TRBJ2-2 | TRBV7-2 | TGTGCCAGCAGCTTAGTCGTCGGGGAGCTGTTTTTT | CASSLVVGELFF
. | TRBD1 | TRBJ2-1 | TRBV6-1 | TGTGCCAGTACCCGGGACAGGGAATACAATGAGCAGTTCTTC | CASTRDREYNEQFF
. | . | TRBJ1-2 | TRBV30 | TGTGCCTGGAGTACCAATACAGCCCAAAACTATGGCTACACCTTC | CAWSTNTAQNYGYTF
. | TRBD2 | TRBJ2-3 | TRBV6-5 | TGTGCCAGCAGTTACCTCGGGGGGGCCGGCACAGATACGCAGTATTTT | CASSYLGGAGTDTQYF
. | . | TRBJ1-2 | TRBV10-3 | TGTGCCATCAGTTCCGGGTTCCAGCCTGACTATGGCTACACCTTC | CAISSGFQPDYGYTF
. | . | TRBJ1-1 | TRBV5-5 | TGTGCCAGCAGCTTTCAGGGGGAAGCTTTCTTT | CASSFQGEAFF
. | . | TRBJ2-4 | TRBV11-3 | TGTGCCAGCAGCCCCCGACGGCTCTCGGGGGCCAAAAACATTCAGTACTTC | CASSPRRLSGAKNIQYF
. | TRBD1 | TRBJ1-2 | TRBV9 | TGTGCCAGCAGCGGACCCGGGACAGAAAACGACGGCGAGGCGGGCTACACCTTC | CASSGPGTENDGEAGYTF
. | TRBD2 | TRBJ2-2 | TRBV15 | TGTGCCACCAGCAGAGGGATAAGGGAGGGAGTCACCGGGGAGCTGTTTTTT | CATSRGIREGVTGELFF
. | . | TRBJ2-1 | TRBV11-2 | TGTGCCAGCAGCTTGACAAGATACAATGAGCAGTTCTTC | CASSLTRYNEQFF
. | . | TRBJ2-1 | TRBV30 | TGTGCCTGGAGTGACTCGACAGGCCCCCGGAGTGTTTCCTACAATGAGCAGTTCTTC | CAWSDSTGPRSVSYNEQFF
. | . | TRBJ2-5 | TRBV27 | TGTGCCAGCAGTTTAAAGTTCCGCGGAGGCCAAGAGACCCAGTACTTC | CASSLKFRGGQETQYF
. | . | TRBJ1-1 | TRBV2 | TGTGCCAGCAGGGAGACGATGAACACTGAAGCTTTCTTT | CASRETMNTEAFF